The sequence of this T cell receptor beta chain was determined in a study of low-dose radiotherapy and immunotherapy resistance in tumors. Across the study: Each fraction for Cohort 1 was 0.5 Gy, given every 2 weeks, and the total came to 6.5 Gy. Patients took aspirin 300 mg by mouth once daily. This continued for four cycles, starting on cycle 1 day 1.

TRAV- and TRBV-specific primers were used for first-strand cDNA, which covered alpha and beta chains. A constant-region primer paired with the V-primer adapter amplified TCRs over approximately 19 PCR cycles. Each CDR3 protein is one row after TCRdb ran MiXCR on the reads. This table holds around 84,000 distinct CDR3 sequences, around a sixth found once. This clonotype appeared many times. The CDR3 extends over 12 amino acids. Trimming stripped 6 bases from V and 7 bases from J, with 9 bases between. Germline V gene sequence: CDR1 MNHEY, CDR2 SMNVEV (reference sequence). Time point described: after trial treatment. Treatment: LDRT plus nivolumab, ipilimumab, low-dose cyclophosphamide and aspirin (RACIN trial).

This chain uses TRBV27 with TRBJ2-2, with D possibly TRBD1 on 6 matching bases. The sequences come from PBMCs, collected after low-dose radiotherapy plus immunotherapy. This clonotype was obtained from a male donor with prostate cancer. The CDR3 bases are TGTGCCAGCAGCCTCAGGGGCGGGGAGCTGTTTTTT. Protein: CASSLRGGELFF.